This T cell receptor beta chain was profiled in a study of blood T cell repertoires in COVID-19. Study-level background: From T cells, B-cell-depleted T cells, or PBMCs came the material, which was cDNA or gDNA.

CDR1 SGHVS and CDR2 FNYEAQ come from the germline V gene. V gave up 5 bases and J gave up 0 bases, with 14 bases separating them. This CDR3 is 16 amino acids long. The data were produced by immunoSEQ multiplex PCR, yet TCRdb's version contains in-frame clones alone and is incomplete. The sample has over 200,000 clones, 75% to 90% seen once. The sample comprised peripheral blood. The sequence derives from a man in his forties with acute or convalescent COVID-19. The chain has TRBV7-6 and TRBJ2-1, with D possibly matching TRBD1 (6 bases). In DNA, the CDR3 is TGTGCCAGCAGCAAATGGCTGGACAGCTCCTACAATGAGCAGTTCTTC. Protein product: CASSKWLDSSYNEQFF.